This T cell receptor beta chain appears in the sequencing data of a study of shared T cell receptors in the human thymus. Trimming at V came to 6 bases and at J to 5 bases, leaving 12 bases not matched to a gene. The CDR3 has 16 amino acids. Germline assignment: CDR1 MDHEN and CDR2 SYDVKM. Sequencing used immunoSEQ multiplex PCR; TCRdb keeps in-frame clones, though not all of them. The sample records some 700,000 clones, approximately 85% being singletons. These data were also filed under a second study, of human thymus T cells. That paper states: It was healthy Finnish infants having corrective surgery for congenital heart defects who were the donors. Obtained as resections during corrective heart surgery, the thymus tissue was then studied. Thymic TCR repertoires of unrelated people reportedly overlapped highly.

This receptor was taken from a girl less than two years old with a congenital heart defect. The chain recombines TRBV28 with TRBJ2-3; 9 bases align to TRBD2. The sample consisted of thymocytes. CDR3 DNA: TGTGCCAGCAGCCGAAGACTAGCGGAGTTGGGAGATACGCAGTATTTT. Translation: CASSRRLAELGDTQYF.